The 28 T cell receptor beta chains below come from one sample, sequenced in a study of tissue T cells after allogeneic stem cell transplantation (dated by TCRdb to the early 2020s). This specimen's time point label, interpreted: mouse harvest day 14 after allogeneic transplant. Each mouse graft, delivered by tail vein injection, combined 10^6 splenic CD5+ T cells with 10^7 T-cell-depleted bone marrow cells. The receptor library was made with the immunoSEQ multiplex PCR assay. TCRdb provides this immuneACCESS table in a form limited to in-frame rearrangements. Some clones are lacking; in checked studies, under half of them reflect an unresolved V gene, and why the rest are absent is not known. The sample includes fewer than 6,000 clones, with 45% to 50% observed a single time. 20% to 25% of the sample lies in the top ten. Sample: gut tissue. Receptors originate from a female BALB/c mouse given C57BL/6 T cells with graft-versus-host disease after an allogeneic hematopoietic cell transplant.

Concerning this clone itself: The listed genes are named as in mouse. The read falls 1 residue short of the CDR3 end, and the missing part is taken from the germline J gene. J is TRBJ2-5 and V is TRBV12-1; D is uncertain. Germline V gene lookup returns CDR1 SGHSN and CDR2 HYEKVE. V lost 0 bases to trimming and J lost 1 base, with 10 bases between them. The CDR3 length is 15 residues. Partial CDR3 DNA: TGTGCCAGCTCTCTCGCGGGGATCCACCAAGACACCCAGTAC. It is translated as CASSLAGIHQDTQY. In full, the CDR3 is CASSLAGIHQDTQYF.

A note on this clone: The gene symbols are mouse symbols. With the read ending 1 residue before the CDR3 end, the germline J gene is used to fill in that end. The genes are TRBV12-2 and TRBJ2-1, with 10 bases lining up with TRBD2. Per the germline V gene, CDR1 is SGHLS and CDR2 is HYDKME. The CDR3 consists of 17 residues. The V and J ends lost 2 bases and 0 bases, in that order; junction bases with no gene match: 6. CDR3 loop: CASSHDWGAPNYAEQFF. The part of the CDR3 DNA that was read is TGTGCCAGCTCTCATGACTGGGGGGCCCCTAACTATGCTGAGCAGTTC.

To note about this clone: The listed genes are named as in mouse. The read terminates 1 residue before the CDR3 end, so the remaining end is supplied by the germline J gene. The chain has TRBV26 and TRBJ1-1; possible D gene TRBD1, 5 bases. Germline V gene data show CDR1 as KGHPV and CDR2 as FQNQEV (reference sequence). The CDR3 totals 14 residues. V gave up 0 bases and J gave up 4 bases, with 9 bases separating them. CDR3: CASSLSGGATEVFF. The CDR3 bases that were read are TGTGCCAGCAGTCTGTCGGGGGGTGCCACAGAAGTCTTC.

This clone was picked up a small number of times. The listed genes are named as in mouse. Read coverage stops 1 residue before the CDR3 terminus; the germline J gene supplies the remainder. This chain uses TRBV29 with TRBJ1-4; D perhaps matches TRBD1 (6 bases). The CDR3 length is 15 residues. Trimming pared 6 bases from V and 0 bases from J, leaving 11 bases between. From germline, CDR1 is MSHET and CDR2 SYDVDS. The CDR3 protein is CASSLTGLSNERLFF. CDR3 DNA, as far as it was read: TGTGCTAGCAGCCTGACAGGCCTTTCCAACGAAAGATTATTT.

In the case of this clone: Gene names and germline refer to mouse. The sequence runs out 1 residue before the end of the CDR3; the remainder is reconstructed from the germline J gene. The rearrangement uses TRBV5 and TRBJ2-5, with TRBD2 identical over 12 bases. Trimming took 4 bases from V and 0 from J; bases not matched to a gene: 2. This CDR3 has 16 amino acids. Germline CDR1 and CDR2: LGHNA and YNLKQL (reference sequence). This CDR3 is CASSRGLGGNQDTQYF. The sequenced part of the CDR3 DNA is TGTGCCAGCAGCCGAGGACTGGGGGGGAACCAAGACACCCAGTAC.

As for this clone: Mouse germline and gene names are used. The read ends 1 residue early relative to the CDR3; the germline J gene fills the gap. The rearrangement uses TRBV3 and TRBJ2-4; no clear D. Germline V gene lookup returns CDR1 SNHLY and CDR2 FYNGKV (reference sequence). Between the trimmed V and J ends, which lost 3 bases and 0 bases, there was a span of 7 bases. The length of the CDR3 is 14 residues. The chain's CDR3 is CASSLRESQNTLYF. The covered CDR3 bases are TGTGCCAGCAGCTTGAGGGAGAGTCAAAACACCTTGTAC.

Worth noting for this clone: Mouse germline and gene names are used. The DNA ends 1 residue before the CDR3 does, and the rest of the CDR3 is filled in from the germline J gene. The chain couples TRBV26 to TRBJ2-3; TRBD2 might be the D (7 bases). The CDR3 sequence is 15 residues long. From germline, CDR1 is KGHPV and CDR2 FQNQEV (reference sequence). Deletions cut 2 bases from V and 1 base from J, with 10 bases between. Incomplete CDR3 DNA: TGTGCCAGCAGTCTGGGGGGGCCGGGTGCAGAAACGCTGTAT. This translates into CASSLGGPGAETLY. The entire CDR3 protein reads CASSLGGPGAETLYF.

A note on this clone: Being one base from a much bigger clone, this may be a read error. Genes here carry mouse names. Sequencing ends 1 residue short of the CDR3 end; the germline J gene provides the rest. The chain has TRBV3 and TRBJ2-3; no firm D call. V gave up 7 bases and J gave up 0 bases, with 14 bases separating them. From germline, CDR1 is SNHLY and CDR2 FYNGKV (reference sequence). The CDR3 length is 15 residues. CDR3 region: CASNPSYASAETLYF. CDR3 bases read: TGTGCCAGCAACCCCTCATATGCTAGTGCAGAAACGCTGTAT.

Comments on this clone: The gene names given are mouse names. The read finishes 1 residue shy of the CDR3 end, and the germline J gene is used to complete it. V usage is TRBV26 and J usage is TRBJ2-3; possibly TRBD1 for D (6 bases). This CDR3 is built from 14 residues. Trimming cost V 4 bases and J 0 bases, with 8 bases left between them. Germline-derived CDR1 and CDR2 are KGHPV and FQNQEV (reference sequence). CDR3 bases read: TGTGCCAGCAGTCGGGACATTAGTGCAGAAACGCTGTAT. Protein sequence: CASSRDISAETLY. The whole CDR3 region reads CASSRDISAETLYF. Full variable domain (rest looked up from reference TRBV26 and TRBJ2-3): NSKVIQTPRYLVKGQGQKAKMRCIPEKGHPVVFWYQQNKNNEFKFLINFQNQEVLQQIDMTEKRFSAECPSNSPCSLEIQSSEAGDSALYLCASSRDISAETLYFGSGTRLTVL.

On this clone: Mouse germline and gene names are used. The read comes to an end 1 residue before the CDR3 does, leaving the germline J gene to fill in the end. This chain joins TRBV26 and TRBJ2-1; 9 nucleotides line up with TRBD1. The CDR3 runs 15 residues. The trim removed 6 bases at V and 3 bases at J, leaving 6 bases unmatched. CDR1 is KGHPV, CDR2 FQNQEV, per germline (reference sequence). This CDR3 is CASSRDRASYAEQFF. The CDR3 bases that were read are TGTGCCAGCAGCCGGGACAGGGCTTCCTATGCTGAGCAGTTC.

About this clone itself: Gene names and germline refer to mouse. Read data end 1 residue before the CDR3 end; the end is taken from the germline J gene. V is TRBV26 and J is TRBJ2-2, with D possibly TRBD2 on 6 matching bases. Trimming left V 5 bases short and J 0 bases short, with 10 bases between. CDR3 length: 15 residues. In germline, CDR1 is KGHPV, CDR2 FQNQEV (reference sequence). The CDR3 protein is CASSAGTPNTGQLYF. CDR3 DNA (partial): TGTGCCAGCAGTGCCGGGACTCCAAACACCGGGCAGCTCTAC.

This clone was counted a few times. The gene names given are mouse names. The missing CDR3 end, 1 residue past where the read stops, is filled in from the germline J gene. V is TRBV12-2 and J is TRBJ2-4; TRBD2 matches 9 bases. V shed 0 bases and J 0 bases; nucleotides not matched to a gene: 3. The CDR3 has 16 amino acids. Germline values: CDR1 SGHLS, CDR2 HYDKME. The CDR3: CASSLSGGGSQNTLYF. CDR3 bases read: TGTGCCAGCTCTCTCTCTGGGGGGGGGAGTCAAAACACCTTGTAC.

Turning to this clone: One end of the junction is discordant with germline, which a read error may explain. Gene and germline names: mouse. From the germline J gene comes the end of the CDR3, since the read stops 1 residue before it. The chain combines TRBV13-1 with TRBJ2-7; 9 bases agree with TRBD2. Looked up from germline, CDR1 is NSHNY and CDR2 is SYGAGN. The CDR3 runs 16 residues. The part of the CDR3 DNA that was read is TGTGCCAGCGGTGATGCCCGGACTGGGGACTCCTATGAACAGTAC. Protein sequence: CASGDARTGDSYEQY. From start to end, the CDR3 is CASGDARTGDSYEQYF.

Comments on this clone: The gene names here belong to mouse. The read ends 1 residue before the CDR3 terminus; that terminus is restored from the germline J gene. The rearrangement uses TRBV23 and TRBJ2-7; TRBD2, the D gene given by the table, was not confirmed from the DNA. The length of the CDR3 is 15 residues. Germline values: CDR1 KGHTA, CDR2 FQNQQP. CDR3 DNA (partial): TGCTCCAGCAGTCAATCGTTGGGGAGCTCCTATGAACAGTAC. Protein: CSSSQSLGSSYEQY. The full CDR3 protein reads CSSSQSLGSSYEQYF.

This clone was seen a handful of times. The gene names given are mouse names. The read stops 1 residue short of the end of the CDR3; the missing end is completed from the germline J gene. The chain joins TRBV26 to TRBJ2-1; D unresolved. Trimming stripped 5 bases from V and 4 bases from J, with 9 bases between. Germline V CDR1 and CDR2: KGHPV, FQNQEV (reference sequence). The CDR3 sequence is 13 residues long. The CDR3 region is CASSREGYAEQFF. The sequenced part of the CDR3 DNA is TGTGCCAGCAGTAGAGAGGGATATGCTGAGCAGTTC.

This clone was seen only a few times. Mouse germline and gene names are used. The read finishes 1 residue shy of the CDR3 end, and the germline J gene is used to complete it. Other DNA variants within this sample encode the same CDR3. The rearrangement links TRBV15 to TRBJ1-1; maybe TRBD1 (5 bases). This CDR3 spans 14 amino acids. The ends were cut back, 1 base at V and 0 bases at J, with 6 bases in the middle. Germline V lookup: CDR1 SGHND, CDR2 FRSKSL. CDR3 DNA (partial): TGTGCCAGCAGTTTAGGGGGGGCAAACACAGAAGTCTTC. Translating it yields CASSLGGANTEVF. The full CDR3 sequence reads CASSLGGANTEVFF.

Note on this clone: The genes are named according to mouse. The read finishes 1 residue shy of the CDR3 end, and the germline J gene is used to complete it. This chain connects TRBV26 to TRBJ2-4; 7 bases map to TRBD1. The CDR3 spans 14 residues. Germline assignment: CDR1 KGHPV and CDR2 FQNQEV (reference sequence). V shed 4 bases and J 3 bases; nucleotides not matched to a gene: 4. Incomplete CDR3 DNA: TGTGCCAGCAGTCCTCCGGGACAGCAAAACACCTTGTAC. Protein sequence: CASSPPGQQNTLY. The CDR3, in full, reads CASSPPGQQNTLYF.

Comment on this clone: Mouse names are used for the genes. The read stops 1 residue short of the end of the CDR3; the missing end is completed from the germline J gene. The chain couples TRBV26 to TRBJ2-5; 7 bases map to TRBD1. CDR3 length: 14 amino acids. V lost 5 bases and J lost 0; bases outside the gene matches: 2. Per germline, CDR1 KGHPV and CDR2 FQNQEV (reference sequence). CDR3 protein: CASSGTVNQDTQYF. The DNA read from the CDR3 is TGTGCCAGCAGTGGGACAGTTAACCAAGACACCCAGTAC.

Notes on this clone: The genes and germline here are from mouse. The covered CDR3 bases are TGTGCCAGCAGGGACGGGGGCGGAAATACGCTCTAT. Its protein is CASRDGGGNTLY. The CDR3 in full is CASRDGGGNTLYF. The gene calls are TRBV3 and TRBJ1-3; TRBD1 might be the D (6 bases). The read comes to an end 1 residue before the CDR3 does, leaving the germline J gene to fill in the end. Trimming left V 6 bases short and J 4 bases short, with 10 bases between. There are 13 residues in the CDR3. Germline CDR1 SNHLY, CDR2 FYNGKV (reference sequence).

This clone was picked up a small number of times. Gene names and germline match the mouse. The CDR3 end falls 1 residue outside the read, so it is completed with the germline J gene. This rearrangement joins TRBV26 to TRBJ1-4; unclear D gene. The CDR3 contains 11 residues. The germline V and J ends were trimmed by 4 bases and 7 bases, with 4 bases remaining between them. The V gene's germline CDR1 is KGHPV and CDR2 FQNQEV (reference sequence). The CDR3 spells CASSPRERLFF. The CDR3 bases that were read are TGTGCCAGCAGTCCGCGCGAAAGATTATTT.

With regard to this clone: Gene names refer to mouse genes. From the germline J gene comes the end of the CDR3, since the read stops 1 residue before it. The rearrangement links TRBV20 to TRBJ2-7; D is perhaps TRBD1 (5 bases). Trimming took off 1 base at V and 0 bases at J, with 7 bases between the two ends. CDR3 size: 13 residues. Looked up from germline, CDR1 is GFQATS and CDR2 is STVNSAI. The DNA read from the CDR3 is TGTGGTGCTAGGGGACAGAGCTCCTATGAACAGTAC. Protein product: CGARGQSSYEQY. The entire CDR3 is CGARGQSSYEQYF.

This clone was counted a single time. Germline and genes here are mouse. Partial CDR3 DNA: TGTGCCAGCAGTGATGCAGGACAGGGAGACACAGAAGTCTTC. This encodes CASSDAGQGDTEVF. From start to end, the CDR3 is CASSDAGQGDTEVFF. The V call is TRBV13-1, the J call TRBJ1-1, with 8 positions matching TRBD1. Sequencing ends 1 residue short of the CDR3 end; the germline J gene provides the rest. The CDR3 spans 15 residues. The V gene end was trimmed by 0 bases and the J gene end by 3 bases; junction bases not matched to a gene: 4. CDR1 NSHNY and CDR2 SYGAGN come from the germline V gene.

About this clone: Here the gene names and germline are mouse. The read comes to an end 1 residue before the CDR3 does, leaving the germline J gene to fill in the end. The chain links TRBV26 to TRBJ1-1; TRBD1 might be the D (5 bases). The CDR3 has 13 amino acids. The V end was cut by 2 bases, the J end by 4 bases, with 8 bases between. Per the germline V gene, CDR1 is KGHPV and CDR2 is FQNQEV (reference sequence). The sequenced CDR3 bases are TGTGCCAGCAGTCTGGAGGGGCTCACAGAAGTCTTC. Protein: CASSLEGLTEVF. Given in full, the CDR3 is CASSLEGLTEVFF.

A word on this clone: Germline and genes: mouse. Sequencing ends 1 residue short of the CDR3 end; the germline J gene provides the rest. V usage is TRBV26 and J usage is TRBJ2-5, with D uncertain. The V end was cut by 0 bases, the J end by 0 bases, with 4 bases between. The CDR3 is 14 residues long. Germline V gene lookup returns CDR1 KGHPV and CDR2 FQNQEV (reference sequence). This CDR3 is CASSLSVNQDTQYF. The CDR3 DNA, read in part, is TGTGCCAGCAGTCTGTCAGTTAACCAAGACACCCAGTAC.

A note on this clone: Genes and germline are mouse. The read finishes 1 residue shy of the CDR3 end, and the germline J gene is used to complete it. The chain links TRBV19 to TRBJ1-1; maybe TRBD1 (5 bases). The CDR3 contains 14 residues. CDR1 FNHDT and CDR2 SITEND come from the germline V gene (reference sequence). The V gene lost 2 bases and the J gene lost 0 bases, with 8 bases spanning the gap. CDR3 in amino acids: CASSMGDANTEVFF. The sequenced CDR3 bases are TGTGCCAGCAGTATGGGGGATGCAAACACAGAAGTCTTC.

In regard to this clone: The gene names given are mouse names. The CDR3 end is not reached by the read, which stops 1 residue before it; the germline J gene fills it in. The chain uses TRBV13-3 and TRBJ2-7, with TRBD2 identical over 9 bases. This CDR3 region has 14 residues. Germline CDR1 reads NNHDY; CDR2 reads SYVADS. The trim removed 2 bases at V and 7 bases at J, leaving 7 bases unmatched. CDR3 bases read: TGTGCCAGCAGTGAGACTGGGGGCCCCTGGGAACAGTAC. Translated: CASSETGGPWEQY. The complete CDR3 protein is CASSETGGPWEQYF.

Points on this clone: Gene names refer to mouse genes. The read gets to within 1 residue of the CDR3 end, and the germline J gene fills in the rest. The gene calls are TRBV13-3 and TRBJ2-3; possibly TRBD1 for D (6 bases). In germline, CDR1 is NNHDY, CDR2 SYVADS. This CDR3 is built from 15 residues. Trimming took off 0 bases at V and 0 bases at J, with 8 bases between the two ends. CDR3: CASSDARGSAETLYF. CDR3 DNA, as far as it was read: TGTGCCAGCAGTGATGCCAGGGGTAGTGCAGAAACGCTGTAT.

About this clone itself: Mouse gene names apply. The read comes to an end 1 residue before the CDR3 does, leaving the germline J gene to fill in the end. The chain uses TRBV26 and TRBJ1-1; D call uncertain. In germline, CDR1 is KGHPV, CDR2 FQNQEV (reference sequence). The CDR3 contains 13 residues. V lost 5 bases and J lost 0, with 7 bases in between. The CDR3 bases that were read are TGTGCCAGCAGTTTCCTTGCAAACACAGAAGTCTTC. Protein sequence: CASSFLANTEVF. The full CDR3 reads CASSFLANTEVFF.